This TCR beta chain was documented in a study of control samples from healthy donors and cancer patients. Per the germline V gene, CDR1 is SGHRS and CDR2 is YFSETQ. Trimming shortened V by 5 bases and J by 5 bases, and 7 bases separated the two germline ends. The CDR3 is 11 residues long. Profiling relied on immunoSEQ multiplex PCR, and the TCRdb table lists in-frame clones only, not all of them. The sample includes approximately 170,000 clones, roughly 91% of them seen just once. The clonotype comes from a woman in her thirties in good health. The sequenced sample consisted of blood. V is TRBV5-1 and J is TRBJ1-2; no clear D gene. CDR3 residues: CASREEYGYTF. The CDR3 DNA follows: TGCGCCAGCAGGGAGGAATATGGCTACACCTTC.